The clone carrying this T cell receptor (beta chain) was seen just once. Its cognate antigen is unknown. CDR3 length: 18 amino acids. V shed 0 bases, J shed 2 bases, and the junction held 7 bases outside the gene matches. The germline V gene encodes CDR1 LNHNV and CDR2 YYDKDF (reference sequence). The data were taken from a study of blood T cells in healthy people across ages. Study-wide points: Naive CD4+ cell counts and diversity both ran higher in long-lived than in aged donors. The percentage of naive T cells correlated strongly with TCR beta diversity.

Primed by a sample-barcoded 5' primer and a J-beta primer mix, a second PCR proceeded for roughly 6 to 12 cycles. Through a template-switch adaptor with 12 random nucleotides, each cDNA molecule received a tag. One entry per CDR3 protein, called by TCRdb with MiXCR from the 5' RACE reads. The sample contains around 800,000 distinct CDR3 sequences, about 62% of which appear only once. Sequenced material: blood. This receptor was identified in a man aged 25 to 40 in good health. This chain links TRBV15 with TRBJ2-3; the match to TRBD2 covers 11 bases. The CDR3 DNA sequence: TGTGCCACCAGCAGAGATCTAGCGGGGGGCTCTACCACAGATACGCAGTATTTT. It yields the protein CATSRDLAGGSTTDTQYF.